Below are 23 T cell receptor beta chains sequenced from a single sample in a study of blood T cell repertoires in COVID-19. Data came from immunoSEQ multiplex PCR; TCRdb stores just in-frame clones and leaves some out. The sample lists about 270,000 clones, under 90% occurring once. Sequencing was done on a sample of peripheral blood. Receptors originate from a man aged 50-59 years with acute or convalescent COVID-19.

V gene TRBV19 combines with J gene TRBJ1-1, with TRBD1 as a possible D gene (6 bases). The germline V gene has CDR1 LNHDA and CDR2 SQIVND (reference sequence). The ends were cut back, 7 bases at V and 4 bases at J, with 19 bases in the middle. The CDR3 runs 15 residues. The CDR3 protein is CASTPWGQRSTEAFF. The CDR3 coding sequence is TGTGCCAGTACCCCCTGGGGGCAGAGGAGCACTGAAGCTTTCTTT.

The V gene is TRBV6-5, the J gene TRBJ1-2; 11 bases align to TRBD1. Germline trimming cut 4 bases from V and 6 bases from J; bases unmatched to any gene: 10. The CDR3 extends over 16 amino acids. Germline V CDR1 and CDR2: MNHEY, SVGAGI. The DNA for the CDR3 is TGTGCCAGCAGTTCCCAAATCCCGGGACAGGGGGATGGCTACACCTTC. Encoded protein: CASSSQIPGQGDGYTF.

The rearrangement uses TRBV9 and TRBJ2-1; 9 nucleotides align to TRBD2. V lost 0 bases to trimming and J lost 7 bases; unmatched junction nucleotides: 5. Germline V gene lookup returns CDR1 SGDLS and CDR2 YYNGEE. The CDR3 loop spans 15 amino acids. The CDR3 region has the DNA TGTGCCAGCAGCGTAGGGGCGGGGGGGCCGAATGAGCAGTTCTTC. As protein: CASSVGAGGPNEQFF.

This chain links TRBV30 with TRBJ2-2; TRBD1 is a possible D gene (6 bases). Germline assignment: CDR1 GTSNPN and CDR2 SVGIG (reference sequence). CDR3 length equals 14 residues. The germline V and J ends were trimmed by 4 bases and 0 bases, with 9 bases remaining between them. As DNA, the CDR3 is TGTGCCTGGAAGGGGGATCCGAACACCGGGGAGCTGTTTTTT. Amino acid sequence: CAWKGDPNTGELFF.

This chain uses TRBV14 with TRBJ2-2, with 10 bases fitting TRBD1. The CDR3 totals 17 residues. J gave up 6 bases and V 5 bases, and 12 bases lay outside the gene matches. From germline, CDR1 is SGHDN and CDR2 FVKESK. CDR3 amino acids: CASSSRTGTGAPGELFF. As DNA, the CDR3 is TGTGCCAGCAGCTCTCGAACGGGGACAGGGGCCCCCGGGGAGCTGTTTTTT.

The gene calls are TRBV30 and TRBJ2-2; D remains unclear. This CDR3 has 11 residues. The V end was cut by 0 bases, the J end by 8 bases, with 4 bases between. Germline lookup yields CDR1 GTSNPN and CDR2 SVGIG (reference sequence). The CDR3 reads CAWSVSGELFF. Written as DNA, the CDR3 is TGTGCCTGGAGTGTGTCTGGGGAGCTGTTTTTT.

The chain's CDR3 is CASSYSGQAYNEQFF. The CDR3 DNA is TGTGCCAGCAGCTACTCGGGACAGGCCTACAATGAGCAGTTCTTC. The chain recombines TRBV7-2 with TRBJ2-1, with 8 bases lining up with TRBD1. With 4 bases clipped from V and 2 bases from J, the junction kept 4 bases outside the gene matches. Germline CDR1 and CDR2: SGHTA and FQGNSA. The length of the CDR3 is 15 residues. Full variable domain (rest looked up from reference TRBV7-2 and TRBJ2-1): GAGVSQSPSNKVTEKGKDVELRCDPISGHTALYWYRQSLGQGLEFLIYFQGNSAPDKSGLPSDRFSAERTGGSVSTLTIQRTQQEDSAVYLCASSYSGQAYNEQFFGPGTRLTVL.

This chain connects TRBV7-9 to TRBJ2-7, with 7 bases that match TRBD1. The ends lost 3 bases at V and 7 bases at J; junction bases unmatched: 6. This CDR3 is built from 13 residues. Germline V gene lookup returns CDR1 SEHNR and CDR2 FQNEAQ (reference sequence). The chain's CDR3 is CASSFTSQGEQYF. The CDR3 DNA follows: TGTGCCAGCAGCTTTACATCACAGGGGGAGCAGTACTTC.

The chain couples TRBV18 to TRBJ1-4, with D hard to call. Trimming shortened V by 3 bases and J by 3 bases, and 11 bases separated the two germline ends. Germline CDR1 and CDR2: KGHSH and LQKENI. This CDR3 spans 15 amino acids. The CDR3 DNA reads TGTGCCAGCTCACCCCTCAGGCCCCCTAATGAAAAACTGTTTTTT. Its protein product is CASSPLRPPNEKLFF.

Only one count was recorded for this clone. The chain is built from TRBV5-1 and TRBJ2-7, with 10 bases that match TRBD1. V lost 3 bases to trimming and J lost 6 bases; unmatched junction nucleotides: 6. The V gene's germline CDR1 is SGHRS and CDR2 YFSETQ. The CDR3 totals 14 residues. The chain's CDR3 is CASSSGQGSGEQYF. CDR3 coding DNA: TGCGCCAGCAGCTCGGGACAGGGGAGCGGCGAGCAGTACTTC.

The rearrangement links TRBV3-1 (or the pseudogene TRBV3-2) to TRBJ1-2, with D hard to call. CDR3 size: 15 residues. Trimming left V 2 bases short and J 4 bases short, with 14 bases between. CDR1 is LGHDT and CDR2 is YNNKEL in the germline V gene (reference sequence). The CDR3 DNA sequence: TGTGCCAGCAGCCAATTCGAACATTATGGCTATGGCTACACCTTC. As protein: CASSQFEHYGYGYTF.

The chain has TRBV2 and TRBJ2-7, with 9 bases identical to TRBD1. The CDR3 has 14 residues. With 4 bases clipped from V and 3 bases from J, the junction kept 4 bases outside the gene matches. CDR1 and CDR2 from the germline V gene are SNHLY and FYNNEI. The CDR3 DNA reads TGTGCCAGCAGTGGGGGGGACAGGGTCTACGAGCAGTACTTC. Its translation: CASSGGDRVYEQYF.

This chain joins TRBV27 and TRBJ2-3, with D uncertain. Germline V gene lookup returns CDR1 MNHEY and CDR2 SMNVEV (reference sequence). The CDR3 is made up of 13 amino acids. V gave up 6 bases and J gave up 8 bases, with 15 bases separating them. CDR3 DNA: TGTGCCAGCAGCGGAGTCCCGTCGGGTACGCAGTATTTT. Its protein product is CASSGVPSGTQYF.

This clone was detected only a few times. V gene TRBV2 combines with J gene TRBJ2-7, with 8 bases identical to TRBD1. Germline-derived CDR1 and CDR2 are SNHLY and FYNNEI. There are 12 residues in the CDR3. The CDR3 DNA reads TGTGCGGGACAGGCCCCTAACTACGAGCAGTACTTC. Protein sequence: CAGQAPNYEQYF.

The chain recombines TRBV20-1 with TRBJ1-6; D is uncertain. This CDR3 comprises 15 residues. Trimming left V 3 bases short and J 0 bases short, with 9 bases between. Germline loops: CDR1 DFQATT, CDR2 SNEGSKA (reference sequence). In nucleotides, the CDR3 is TGCAGTGCTAGTGATGAGGGCTCCTATAATTCACCCCTCCACTTT. This codes for CSASDEGSYNSPLHF.

The rearrangement uses TRBV6-4 and TRBJ1-6; 9 nucleotides align to TRBD1. The CDR3 spans 19 residues. The germline V gene encodes CDR1 MRHNA and CDR2 SNTAGT. The trim removed 10 bases at V and 5 bases at J, leaving 21 bases unmatched. CDR3 region: CATRGEGQGPPLDNSPLHF. The CDR3 bases are TGTGCCACCCGGGGGGAAGGACAGGGGCCCCCCCTCGATAATTCACCCCTCCACTTT.

This chain connects TRBV7-9 to TRBJ1-1; no clear D gene. V dropped 2 bases and J dropped 7 bases, with 8 bases sitting between them. Germline CDR1 SEHNR, CDR2 FQNEAQ (reference sequence). The CDR3 is made up of 12 amino acids. For the CDR3, the DNA is TGTGCCAGCAGCTTAACAGAGCTTGAAGCTTTCTTT. Translated: CASSLTELEAFF.

The chain has TRBV5-1 and TRBJ2-3; 14 nucleotides align to TRBD2. Losses at the gene ends were 0 bases for V and 14 bases for J; bases not matched to a gene: 14. The germline V gene has CDR1 SGHRS and CDR2 YFSETQ. The CDR3 contains 17 residues. The CDR3 reads CASSLEVGLAGGGRLYF. CDR3 DNA sequence: TGCGCCAGCAGCTTGGAAGTTGGACTAGCGGGGGGCGGAAGGTTGTATTTT.

The V and J genes are TRBV7-3 and TRBJ2-1, with TRBD2 as a possible D gene (5 bases). Germline-derived CDR1 and CDR2 are SGHTA and FQGTGA. Deletions cut 2 bases from V and 5 bases from J, with 13 bases between. This CDR3 comprises 15 residues. CDR3: CASSLGPAGDNEQFF. The CDR3 nucleotides read TGTGCCAGCAGCTTAGGGCCCGCCGGGGACAATGAGCAGTTCTTC.

The genes are TRBV9 and TRBJ2-3; D possibly corresponds to TRBD2 (6 bases). This CDR3 is built from 15 residues. Looked up from germline, CDR1 is SGDLS and CDR2 is YYNGEE. Trimming took off 1 base at V and 8 bases at J, with 17 bases between the two ends. CDR3 nucleotide sequence: TGTGCCAGCAGCGTATCGACTAGTCGTACCGGTACGCAGTATTTT. Protein: CASSVSTSRTGTQYF.

The rearrangement uses TRBV5-4 and TRBJ1-1; D call uncertain. Germline assignment: CDR1 SGHNT and CDR2 YYREEE (reference sequence). V was cut by 1 base and J by 3 bases, with 7 bases left in between. CDR3 length: 13 residues. The CDR3 DNA sequence: TGTGCCAGCAGCTTGACTCGGGACACTGAAGCTTTCTTT. This translates into CASSLTRDTEAFF.

V usage is TRBV7-9 and J usage is TRBJ1-1, with D maybe TRBD1 (5 bases). Germline CDR1 SEHNR, CDR2 FQNEAQ (reference sequence). CDR3 length: 15 residues. The V gene lost 5 bases and the J gene lost 3 bases, with 16 bases spanning the gap. This chain's CDR3 is CASSETEDDYTEAFF. The DNA for the CDR3 is TGTGCCAGCAGCGAGACAGAGGACGATTACACTGAAGCTTTCTTT.

This chain links TRBV7-2 with TRBJ2-7, with D possibly TRBD2 on 6 matching bases. The CDR3 covers 15 residues. Trimming pared 6 bases from V and 3 bases from J, leaving 18 bases between. CDR1 and CDR2 from the germline V gene are SGHTA and FQGNSA. CDR3 residues: CASSPRAERVYEQYF. CDR3 coding DNA: TGTGCCAGCAGTCCCCGAGCGGAGCGGGTCTACGAGCAGTACTTC.